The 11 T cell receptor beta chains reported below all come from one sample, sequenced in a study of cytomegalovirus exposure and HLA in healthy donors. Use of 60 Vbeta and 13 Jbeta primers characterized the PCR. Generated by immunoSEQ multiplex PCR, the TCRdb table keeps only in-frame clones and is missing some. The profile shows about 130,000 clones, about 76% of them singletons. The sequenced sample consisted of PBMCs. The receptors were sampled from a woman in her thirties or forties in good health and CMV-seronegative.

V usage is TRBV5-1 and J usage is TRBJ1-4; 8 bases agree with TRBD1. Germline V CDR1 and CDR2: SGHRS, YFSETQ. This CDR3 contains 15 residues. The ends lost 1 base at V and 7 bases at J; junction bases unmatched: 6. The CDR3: CASSLSQGAFEKLFF. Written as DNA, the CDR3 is TGCGCCAGCAGCTTGTCTCAGGGGGCTTTTGAAAAACTGTTTTTT.

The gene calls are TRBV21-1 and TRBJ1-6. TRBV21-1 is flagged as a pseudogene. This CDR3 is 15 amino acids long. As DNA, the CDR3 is TGTGCCAGCAGCAATTTAGGAGGGTGGAGTTCACCCCTCCACTTT. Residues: CASSNLGGWSSPLHF.

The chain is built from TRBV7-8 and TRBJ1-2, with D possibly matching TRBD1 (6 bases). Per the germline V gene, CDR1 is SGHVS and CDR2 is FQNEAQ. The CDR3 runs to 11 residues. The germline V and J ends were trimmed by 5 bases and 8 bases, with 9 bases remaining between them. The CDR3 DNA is TGTGCCAGCAGCGCTGACAGGGGCTACACCTTC. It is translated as CASSADRGYTF.

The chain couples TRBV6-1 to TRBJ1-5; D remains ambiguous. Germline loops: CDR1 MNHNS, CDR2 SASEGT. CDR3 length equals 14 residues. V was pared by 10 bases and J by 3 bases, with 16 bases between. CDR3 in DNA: TGTGCCACCCAGGTAGACGGCTTCAATCAGCCCCAGCATTTT. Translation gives CATQVDGFNQPQHF.

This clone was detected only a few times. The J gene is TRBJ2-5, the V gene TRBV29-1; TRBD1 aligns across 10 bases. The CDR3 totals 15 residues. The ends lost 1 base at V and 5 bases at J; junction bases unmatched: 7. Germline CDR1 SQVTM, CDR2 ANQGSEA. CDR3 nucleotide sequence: TGCAGCGTTGAAGGGACAGGGGGATGGAAGGAGACCCAGTACTTC. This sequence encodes CSVEGTGGWKETQYF.

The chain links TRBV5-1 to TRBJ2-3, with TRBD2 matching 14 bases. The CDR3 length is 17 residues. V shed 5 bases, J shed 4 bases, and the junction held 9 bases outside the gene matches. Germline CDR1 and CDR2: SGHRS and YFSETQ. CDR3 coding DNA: TGCGCCAGCAGTTCCGGACTAGCGGGGGGCTGGGCAGATACGCAGTATTTT. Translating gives CASSSGLAGGWADTQYF.

The CDR3 region has the DNA TGTGCCAGCAGTTCGCAGGGGGCGGAAACCATTCAGTACTTC. Its translation is CASSSQGAETIQYF. This sequence joins TRBV28 and TRBJ2-4; 8 bases map to TRBD1. Trimming removed 4 bases from V and 9 bases from J; junction bases left unmatched: 8. Germline V gene data show CDR1 as MDHEN and CDR2 as SYDVKM. CDR3 length equals 14 residues.

The CDR3 protein is CASSQEAGVSNQPQHF. In DNA, the CDR3 is TGCGCCAGCAGCCAAGAAGCGGGCGTTAGCAATCAGCCCCAGCATTTT. The rearrangement uses TRBV4-1 and TRBJ1-5; no definite D call. The CDR3 length is 16 residues. The germline V gene has CDR1 MGHRA and CDR2 YSYEKL. The V end was cut by 0 bases, the J end by 0 bases, with 9 bases between.

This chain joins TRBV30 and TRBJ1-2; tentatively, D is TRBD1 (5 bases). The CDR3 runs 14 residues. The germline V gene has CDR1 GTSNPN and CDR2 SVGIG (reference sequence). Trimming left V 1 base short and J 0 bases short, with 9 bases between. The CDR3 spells CAWSAGQTNYGYTF. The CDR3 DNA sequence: TGTGCCTGGAGTGCCGGACAAACTAACTATGGCTACACCTTC.

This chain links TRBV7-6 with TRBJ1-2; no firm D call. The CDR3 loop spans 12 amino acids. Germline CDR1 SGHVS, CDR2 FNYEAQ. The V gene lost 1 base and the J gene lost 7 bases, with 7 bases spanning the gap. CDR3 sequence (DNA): TGTGCCAGCAGCTTAGGGGCAGTTGGCTACACCTTC. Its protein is CASSLGAVGYTF.

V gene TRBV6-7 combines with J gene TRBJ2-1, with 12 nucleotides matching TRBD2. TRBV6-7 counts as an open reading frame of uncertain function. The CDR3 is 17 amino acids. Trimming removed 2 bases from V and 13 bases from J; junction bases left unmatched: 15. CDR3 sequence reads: CASSYARQSLAGGIQFF. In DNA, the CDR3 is TGTGCCAGCAGTTACGCCCGACAGAGCCTAGCGGGGGGGATTCAGTTCTTC.